The rows below give T cell receptor beta chains drawn from one sample of a study of CD8 T cells in ankylosing spondylitis. Each CDR3 protein gets one entry after TCRdb re-called the 5' RACE reads with MiXCR. The sample consists of approximately 150,000 distinct CDR3 sequences, approximately 17% of them appearing once. Sequencing was done on a sample of blood, either unsorted or a sorted T cell fraction (not recorded which). The receptors originated from a male donor with ankylosing spondylitis. CDR3s include the opening cysteine and the closing phenylalanine or tryptophan. The order of the fields is J gene, V gene, CDR3 length, D gene, clone size, CDR3 DNA, CDR3 protein. The D gene is left open where the match is weak. Clone sizes are given selectively: once, few, many, or a class where the clone is expanded.

TRBJ2-7 | TRBV28 | 15 | TRBD1 | few | TGTGCCAGCAGTACCTGGTACAGGGGGTATCACGAGCAGTACTTC | CASSTWYRGYHEQYF
TRBJ1-6 | TRBV4-1 | 12 | NA | NA | TGCGCCAGCAGCCAGACAGGTTCACCCCTCCACTTT | CASSQTGSPLHF
TRBJ1-3 | TRBV7-8 | 15 | NA | NA | TGTGCCAGCAGCTTTGGGCGGACCGATGGAAACACCATATATTTT | CASSFGRTDGNTIYF
TRBJ2-7 | TRBV28 | 16 | NA | few | TGTGCCAGCAGTTCCCCCGATCAGGTACCCTCCTACGAGCAGTACTTC | CASSSPDQVPSYEQYF
TRBJ1-5 | TRBV24-1 | 15 | NA | NA | TGTGCCACCAGTGAAACGGACAGCCCCCCGGGGCCCCAGCATTTT | CATSETDSPPGPQHF
TRBJ2-1 | TRBV19 | 15 | NA | large | TGTGCCAGTAGTATAGACCAGAGCTCCTACAATGAGCAGTTCTTC | CASSIDQSSYNEQFF
TRBJ1-5 | TRBV7-2 | 15 | NA | NA | TGTGCCAGCAGCTCCAGGGTCATGGGCAATCAGCCCCAGCATTTT | CASSSRVMGNQPQHF
TRBJ2-3 | TRBV24-1 | 16 | NA | NA | TGTGCCACCAGTGACGTTCTGCGGACTGCCACAGATACGCAGTATTTT | CATSDVLRTATDTQYF
TRBJ2-5 | TRBV12-3/TRBV12-4 | 15 | TRBD1 | few | TGTGCCAGCACCCCCCCCACAGGGGGTCAGGAGACCCAGTACTTC | CASTPPTGGQETQYF
TRBJ1-4 | TRBV27 | 13 | TRBD1 | NA | TGTGCCAGCAGTTTATGGACAGGGGAAAAACTGTTTTTT | CASSLWTGEKLFF
TRBJ1-1 | TRBV19 | 12 | NA | once | TGTGCCAGCTGGGCAGGAGCGACTGAAGCTTTCTTT | CASWAGATEAFF
TRBJ2-2 | TRBV24-1 | 12 | NA | few | TGTGCCACCACCTTCCTCTCCGGGGAGCTGTTTTTT | CATTFLSGELFF
TRBJ1-1 | TRBV12-5 | 21 | TRBD1 | NA | TGTGCTAGTGGTTTGGTACTACTTTTTCAAGCCTGGGACAGGGAAAACACTGAAGCTTTCTTT | CASGLVLLFQAWDRENTEAFF
TRBJ2-2 | TRBV20-1 | 13 | NA | few | TGCAGTGCTTCCAGGGAGAACACCGGGGAGCTGTTTTTT | CSASRENTGELFF
TRBJ2-7 | TRBV9 | 15 | TRBD2 | NA | TGTGCCAGCAGCACGCTAGCGGGAGAAACAGAAGAGCAGTACTTC | CASSTLAGETEEQYF
TRBJ1-6 | TRBV6-2/TRBV6-3 | 14 | NA | many | TGTGCCAGCAGTTACTCGGGGGGCGAGTCACCCCTCCACTTT | CASSYSGGESPLHF
TRBJ1-5 | TRBV6-5 | 14 | TRBD1 | many | TGTGCCAGCAGTTACGGGCAGGGGGGTCAGCCCCAGCATTTT | CASSYGQGGQPQHF
TRBJ2-1 | TRBV29-1 | 13 | NA | NA | TGCAGCGTTGTCCCCAAGACGATCAATGAGCAGTTCTTC | CSVVPKTINEQFF
TRBJ2-5 | TRBV27 | 17 | NA | NA | TGTGCCAGCAGTCCTAGCTACCCTACGCGGTACCAAGAGACCCAGTACTTC | CASSPSYPTRYQETQYF
TRBJ2-5 | TRBV10-2 | 13 | NA | few | TGCGCCAGCAGGCAGGGTACCCAAGAGACCCAGTACTTC | CASRQGTQETQYF